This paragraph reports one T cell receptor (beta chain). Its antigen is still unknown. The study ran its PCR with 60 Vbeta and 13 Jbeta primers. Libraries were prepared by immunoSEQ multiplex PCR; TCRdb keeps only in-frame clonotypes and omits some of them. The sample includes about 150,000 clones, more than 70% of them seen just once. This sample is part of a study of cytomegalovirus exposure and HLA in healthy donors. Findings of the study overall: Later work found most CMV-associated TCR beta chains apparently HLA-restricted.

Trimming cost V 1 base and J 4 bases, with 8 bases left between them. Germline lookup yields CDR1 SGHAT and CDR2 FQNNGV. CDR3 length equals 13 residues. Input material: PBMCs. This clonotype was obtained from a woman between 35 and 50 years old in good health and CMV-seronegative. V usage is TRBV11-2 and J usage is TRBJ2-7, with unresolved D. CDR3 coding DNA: TGTGCCAGCAGCTTAGTCTCTTTTTACGAGCAGTACTTC. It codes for CASSLVSFYEQYF.